The rows below give T cell receptor delta chains drawn from one sample of a study of gamma-delta chains in newborns, infants, children. TCRdb re-called clones from the reads using CATT. The sample contains 15,000 or so delta-chain clones, 7% to 8.5% of which appear only once. The sequenced sample was blood. The receptors stem from a child who was a newborn, infant or young child, either healthy, febrile or measles-vaccinated (not recorded which). The CDR3 runs from the conserved cysteine through the conserved F or W. Fields, in order: J gene, clone size, V gene, D gene, CDR3 DNA, CDR3 protein. D genes are given only for firm matches. Clone size, where shown, is once, few, many, or a class for clones that have expanded.

J gene: TRDJ1; clone size: few; V gene: TRDV2; D gene: TRDD3; CDR3 DNA: TGTGCCTGTGGCACCTACTGGGGGATGACGGACACCGATAAACTCATCTTT; CDR3 protein: CACGTYWGMTDTDKLIF
J gene: TRDJ3; clone size: few; V gene: TRDV2; D gene: -; CDR3 DNA: TGTGCCTGTGACACCTGGGACGCCTGGGACACCCGACAGATGTTTTTC; CDR3 protein: CACDTWDAWDTRQMFF
J gene: TRDJ3; clone size: few; V gene: TRDV2; D gene: TRDD3; CDR3 DNA: TGTGCCTGTGACACTCTACTGGGGGATAGCTCCTGGGACACCCGGCAGATGTTTTTC; CDR3 protein: CACDTLLGDSSWDTRQMFF
J gene: TRDJ2; clone size: few; V gene: TRDV1; D gene: -; CDR3 DNA: TGTGCTCTTGGGAAAGATGTACGGCGAAGCGCTTTGACAGCACAACTCTTCTTT; CDR3 protein: CALGKDVRRSALTAQLFF
J gene: TRDJ3; clone size: -; V gene: TRDV2; D gene: -; CDR3 DNA: TGTGCCTGTGACACCGTACTGGAACGTAGCTCCTGGGACACCCGACAGATGTTTTTC; CDR3 protein: CACDTVLERSSWDTRQMFF
J gene: TRDJ3; clone size: -; V gene: TRDV2; D gene: TRDD3; CDR3 DNA: TGTGCCTGTGACATACTGGGGGATACGGTAAGCTCCTGGGACACCCGCCAGATGTTTTTC; CDR3 protein: CACDILGDTVSSWDTRQMFF
J gene: TRDJ1; clone size: -; V gene: TRDV2; D gene: TRDD3; CDR3 DNA: TGTGCCTGTTGGGGGATACGTGGCGATAAACTCATCTTT; CDR3 protein: CACWGIRGDKLIF
J gene: TRDJ3; clone size: -; V gene: TRDV2; D gene: TRDD3; CDR3 DNA: TGTGCCTGTGACCCCGTACTGGGGGATACGATGTCCTGGGACACCCGACAGATGTTTTTC; CDR3 protein: CACDPVLGDTMSWDTRQMFF
J gene: TRDJ3; clone size: few; V gene: TRDV2; D gene: TRDD3; CDR3 DNA: TGTGCCTGTGACACCGTGGGGGATACGGACCGGGACACCCGACAGATGTTTTTC; CDR3 protein: CACDTVGDTDRDTRQMFF
J gene: TRDJ3; clone size: few; V gene: TRDV2; D gene: -; CDR3 DNA: TGTGCCTGTGACAATCTGGGACCTTTAGGGGACACCCGACAGATGTTTTTC; CDR3 protein: CACDNLGPLGDTRQMFF
J gene: TRDJ1; clone size: few; V gene: TRDV1; D gene: TRDD3; CDR3 DNA: TGTGCTCTTGGGGGAACCTTCCTGGGGGATACGCCGTACACCGATAAACTCATCTTT; CDR3 protein: CALGGTFLGDTPYTDKLIF